This entry concerns a single T cell receptor beta chain. The antigen is undetermined. A multiplex PCR was run with 60 Vbeta primers and 13 Jbeta primers. TCRdb's table, derived via immunoSEQ multiplex PCR, lists solely in-frame clones and lacks some. The table includes 180,000 or so clones, approximately 67% detected once. The junction had 13 bases not matched to a gene; V was cut back by 10 bases and J by 1 base. Germline values: CDR1 ENHRY, CDR2 SYGVKD. The CDR3 extends over 15 amino acids. This entry is derived from a study of cytomegalovirus exposure and HLA in healthy donors. For the study at large: The study's early data release held roughly 91 million unique TCRs from HLA-typed donors.

Study findings and constraints: Later genetic work tied a missense DCLRE1C variant to beta-chain V and J trimming. The study found most TCR sequences rare, yet found some public TCRs in many donors.

The rearrangement uses TRBV10-3 and TRBJ2-7, with 7 bases matching TRBD2. The source of this sequence is a man aged 35 to 55 in good health and CMV-seronegative. The specimen sequenced was PBMCs. The CDR3 DNA follows: TGTGCCACCCTCCTAGGGCGGGAGAGTTCCTACGAGCAGTACTTC. It encodes CATLLGRESSYEQYF.